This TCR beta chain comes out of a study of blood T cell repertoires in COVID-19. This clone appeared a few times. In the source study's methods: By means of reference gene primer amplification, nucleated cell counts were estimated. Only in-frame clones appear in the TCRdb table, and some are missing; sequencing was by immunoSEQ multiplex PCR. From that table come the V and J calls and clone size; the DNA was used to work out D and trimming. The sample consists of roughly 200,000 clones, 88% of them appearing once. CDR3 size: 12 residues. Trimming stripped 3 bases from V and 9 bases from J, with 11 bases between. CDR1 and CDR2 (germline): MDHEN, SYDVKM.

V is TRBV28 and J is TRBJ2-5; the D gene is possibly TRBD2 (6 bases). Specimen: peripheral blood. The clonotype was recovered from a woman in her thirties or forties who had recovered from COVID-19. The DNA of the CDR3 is TGTGCCAGCAGTTTGTCTTCGGGGGCCCAGTACTTC. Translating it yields CASSLSSGAQYF.